These T cell receptor beta chains were read from a single sample in a study of CD8+CD57+ T cells in acquired aplastic anemia. TCRdb re-called the reads through MiXCR, storing one row per CDR3 protein. The data contain around 50,000 distinct CDR3 sequences, roughly three fifths of them singletons. Material for sequencing was sorted CD4+, CD8+, or CD8+CD57+ T cells (not recorded which) from PBMCs. The receptors shown here come from a human donor with aplastic anemia. CDR3s include the opening cysteine and the closing phenylalanine or tryptophan. Each record gives: J gene, D gene, clone size, V gene, CDR3 protein, CDR3 DNA. The D gene is left open where the match is weak. Clone size is stated in some rows and not others, as once, few, many or a class when expanded.

TRBJ2-7	TRBD2	NA	TRBV2	CASSEGGDYEQYF	TGTGCCAGCAGTGAGGGGGGGGACTACGAGCAGTACTTC
TRBJ1-6	TRBD1	few	TRBV7-2	CASSPRQGGNSPLHF	TGTGCCAGCAGCCCTCGACAGGGTGGTAATTCACCCCTCCACTTT
TRBJ1-5	NA	NA	TRBV15	CATSRGGISNQPQHF	TGTGCCACCAGCAGGGGGGGGATTAGCAATCAGCCCCAGCATTTT
TRBJ2-7	NA	NA	TRBV5-1	CASSLAFTGEDEQYF	TGCGCCAGCAGCTTGGCCTTCACAGGGGAGGACGAGCAGTACTTC
TRBJ2-3	NA	many	TRBV4-1	CASSQVAGTSDTQYF	TGCGCCAGCAGCCAAGTGGCGGGGACCTCAGATACGCAGTATTTT
TRBJ1-3	NA	many	TRBV27	CASSFTYSGNTIYF	TGTGCCAGCAGTTTCACCTACTCTGGAAACACCATATATTTT
TRBJ1-5	NA	NA	TRBV10-3	CAISDSVNSNQPQHF	TGTGCCATCAGTGACTCGGTTAATAGCAATCAGCCCCAGCATTTT
TRBJ1-2	TRBD1	NA	TRBV19	CASSKPGQGNSYTF	TGTGCCAGTAGTAAACCGGGACAGGGAAACAGCTACACCTTC
TRBJ1-1	TRBD1	many	TRBV4-3	CASSHGTGRNTEAFF	TGCGCCAGCAGCCACGGGACAGGGAGAAACACTGAAGCTTTCTTT
TRBJ1-1	NA	NA	TRBV7-2	CASSSWSRANTEAFF	TGTGCCAGCAGCTCGTGGAGCAGGGCGAATACTGAAGCTTTCTTT
TRBJ2-1	NA	many	TRBV7-2	CASSPSSAANEQFF	TGTGCCAGCAGCCCCTCCTCGGCGGCCAATGAGCAGTTCTTC
TRBJ2-1	TRBD2	many	TRBV19	CASSTFSGAFNEQFF	TGTGCCAGTAGTACTTTTAGCGGGGCCTTTAATGAGCAGTTCTTC